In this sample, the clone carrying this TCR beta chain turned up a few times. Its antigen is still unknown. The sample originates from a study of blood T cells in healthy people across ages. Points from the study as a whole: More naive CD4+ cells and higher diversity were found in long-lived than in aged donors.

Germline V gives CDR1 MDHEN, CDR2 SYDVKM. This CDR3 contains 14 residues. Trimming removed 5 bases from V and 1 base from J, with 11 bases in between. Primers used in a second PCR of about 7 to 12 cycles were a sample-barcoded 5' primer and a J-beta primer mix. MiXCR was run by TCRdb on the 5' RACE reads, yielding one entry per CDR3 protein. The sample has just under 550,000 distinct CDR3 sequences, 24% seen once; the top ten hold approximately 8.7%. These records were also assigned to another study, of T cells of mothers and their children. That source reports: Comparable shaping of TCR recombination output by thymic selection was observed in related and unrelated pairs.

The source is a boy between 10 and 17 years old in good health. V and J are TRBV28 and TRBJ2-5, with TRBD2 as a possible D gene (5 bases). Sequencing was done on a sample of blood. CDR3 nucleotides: TGTGCCAGCAGTCCCCGGGATTTCCAAGAGACCCAGTACTTC. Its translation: CASSPRDFQETQYF.